The text below deals with one T cell receptor beta chain. Method: immunoSEQ multiplex PCR; TCRdb's copy keeps in-frame clones and lacks some. The data hold roughly 360,000 clones, with roughly 90% observed a single time. Trimming stripped 3 bases from V and 2 bases from J, with 5 bases between. The CDR3 runs to 13 residues. CDR1 is SNHLY and CDR2 is FYNNEI in the germline V gene. The data were obtained in a study of blood T cell repertoires in COVID-19. This chain joins TRBV2 and TRBJ1-5, with D uncertain. Sequenced sample: PBMCs or T cells enriched from blood (not recorded which). This sequence was found in a woman aged 25 to 39 with acute COVID-19. In DNA form, the CDR3 reads TGTGCCAGCAGTGATGGGCGCAATCAGCCCCAGCATTTT. It specifies CASSDGRNQPQHF.